The 22 T cell receptor beta chains given below trace back to one sample, sequenced in a study of cytomegalovirus exposure and HLA in healthy donors. Assay: immunoSEQ multiplex PCR; the TCRdb copy retains only in-frame clones and omits some. The data hold 80,000 to 95,000 clones, with approximately 96% observed a single time. Sequencing was done on a sample of PBMCs. These receptors came from a woman aged 18-35 years in good health and CMV-seronegative.

This clone showed up just a few times. The chain recombines TRBV9 with TRBJ1-2; 8 bases fit TRBD1. The junction had 3 bases not matched to a gene; V was cut back by 3 bases and J by 2 bases. CDR1 is SGDLS and CDR2 is YYNGEE in the germline V gene. The CDR3 is made up of 14 amino acids. The DNA of the CDR3 is TGTGCCAGCAGCGAGACAGGGGCGAACTATGGCTACACCTTC. Translating it yields CASSETGANYGYTF.

The genes are TRBV13 and TRBJ2-1, with 10 bases lining up with TRBD2. V gave up 5 bases and J gave up 6 bases; unmatched junction bases: 7. Germline lookup yields CDR1 PRHDT and CDR2 FYEKMQ (reference sequence). There are 15 residues in the CDR3. Here the CDR3 reads CASSPSGRALNEQFF. The CDR3 DNA is TGTGCCAGCAGCCCCAGCGGGAGGGCCCTCAATGAGCAGTTCTTC.

DNA for the CDR3: TGTGCCAGCAGCTTAGGTGGGAGGACTTACTACGAGCAGTACTTC. It is translated as CASSLGGRTYYEQYF. The genes are TRBV11-2 and TRBJ2-7, with D perhaps TRBD2 (6 bases). Germline V gene data show CDR1 as SGHAT and CDR2 as FQNNGV. V was shortened by 1 base and J by 3 bases, with 13 bases between the two germline ends. The CDR3 sequence is 15 residues long.

The rearrangement links TRBV19 to TRBJ1-3; tentative D call: TRBD1 (5 bases). V lost 7 bases to trimming and J lost 0 bases, with 16 bases between them. Germline V lookup: CDR1 LNHDA, CDR2 SQIVND (reference sequence). The CDR3 covers 16 residues. CDR3 loop: CASTPPRRGSGNTIYF. The CDR3 DNA reads TGTGCCAGTACCCCCCCCCGGAGGGGCTCTGGAAACACCATATATTTT.

This rearrangement joins TRBV2 to TRBJ2-1; tentative D call: TRBD2 (5 bases). Germline assignment: CDR1 SNHLY and CDR2 FYNNEI. The CDR3 spans 12 residues. V was trimmed by 2 bases and J by 15 bases, leaving 14 bases between them. In DNA, the CDR3 is TGTGCCAGCAGTGAATTGGAGCCGGGGTGGTTCTTC. Its protein is CASSELEPGWFF.

The CDR3 DNA follows: TGTGCCAGCGGCAGAGTCGGGTACACTGAAGCTTTCTTT. This sequence encodes CASGRVGYTEAFF. The chain recombines TRBV6-6 with TRBJ1-1; no reliable D call. The V gene lost 8 bases and the J gene lost 3 bases, with 13 bases spanning the gap. The CDR3 is 13 residues long. Germline values: CDR1 MNHNY, CDR2 SVGAGI (reference sequence).

The chain is built from TRBV2 and TRBJ1-4; weak D call: TRBD1 (5 bases). This CDR3 spans 18 amino acids. Germline V CDR1 and CDR2: SNHLY, FYNNEI. Trimming removed 3 bases at V and 3 bases at J, with 20 bases between. The CDR3 sequence: CASSDRPITATANEKLFF. The CDR3 DNA reads as TGTGCCAGCAGTGACAGGCCGATTACAGCGACAGCTAATGAAAAACTGTTTTTT.

This chain uses TRBV18 with TRBJ1-6, with 7 bases lining up with TRBD1. Germline assignment: CDR1 KGHSH and CDR2 LQKENI. CDR3 length: 18 amino acids. J gave up 0 bases and V 4 bases, and 9 bases lay outside the gene matches. The CDR3 nucleotides are TGTGCCAGCTCACAAAGACAGGGCCAGAGCTCCTATAATTCACCCCTCCACTTT. Protein sequence: CASSQRQGQSSYNSPLHF. Based on the CDR3 plus reference TRBV18 and TRBJ1-6, the full variable domain is NAGVMQNPRHLVRRRGQEARLRCSPMKGHSHVYWYRQLPEEGLKFMVYLQKENIIDESGMPKERFSAEFPKEGPSILRIQQVVRGDSAAYFCASSQRQGQSSYNSPLHFGNGTRLTVT.

In this sample, this clone turned up once. V and J are TRBV11-2 and TRBJ1-4; no reliable D call. The CDR3 totals 18 residues. CDR1 is SGHAT, CDR2 FQNNGV, per germline. Trimming pared 5 bases from V and 1 base from J, leaving 20 bases between. CDR3 residues: CASSQRIGQEGTNEKLFF. The CDR3 DNA follows: TGTGCCAGCAGCCAACGGATTGGGCAGGAGGGAACTAATGAAAAACTGTTTTTT.

The chain has TRBV5-6 and TRBJ1-1; D not resolved. From germline, CDR1 is SGHDT and CDR2 YYEEEE. Trimming removed 3 bases from V and 2 bases from J, with 8 bases in between. The CDR3 totals 13 residues. CDR3 residues: CASSSTYNTEAFF. As DNA, the CDR3 is TGTGCCAGCAGCTCAACTTACAACACTGAAGCTTTCTTT.

This chain links TRBV5-5 with TRBJ2-3; 8 nucleotides align to TRBD2. V lost 2 bases to trimming and J lost 2 bases; unmatched junction nucleotides: 4. The CDR3 has 15 residues. Germline V gives CDR1 SGHKS, CDR2 YYEKEE (reference sequence). The chain's CDR3 is CASSLLAAPTDTQYF. The CDR3 DNA is TGTGCCAGCAGCTTACTAGCGGCCCCCACAGATACGCAGTATTTT.

J is TRBJ1-3 and V is TRBV9; D unresolved. CDR1 and CDR2 from the germline V gene are SGDLS and YYNGEE. V was cut by 4 bases and J by 0 bases, with 14 bases left in between. This CDR3 region has 16 residues. The CDR3 DNA follows: TGTGCCAGCAGCCCCAGACTCTCGAGCTCTGGAAACACCATATATTTT. This encodes CASSPRLSSSGNTIYF.

The chain uses TRBV5-1 and TRBJ2-3, with TRBD1 identical over 8 bases. The CDR3 is 15 residues long. J gave up 6 bases and V 1 base, and 7 bases lay outside the gene matches. Germline V lookup: CDR1 SGHRS, CDR2 YFSETQ. CDR3 amino acids: CASSLLDRVADTQYF. CDR3 nucleotide sequence: TGCGCCAGCAGCTTGCTGGACAGGGTAGCGGATACGCAGTATTTT.

The V and J genes are TRBV18 and TRBJ2-7; TRBD1 matches at 12 bases. The CDR3 contains 15 residues. Germline CDR1 reads KGHSH; CDR2 reads LQKENI. J was trimmed by 3 bases and V by 5 bases; bases with no gene match: 5. CDR3 bases: TGTGCCAGCTCAGACGGGACAGGGGGCTTCTACGAGCAGTACTTC. It is translated as CASSDGTGGFYEQYF. Based on the CDR3 plus reference TRBV18 and TRBJ2-7, the full variable domain is NAGVMQNPRHLVRRRGQEARLRCSPMKGHSHVYWYRQLPEEGLKFMVYLQKENIIDESGMPKERFSAEFPKEGPSILRIQQVVRGDSAAYFCASSDGTGGFYEQYFGPGTRLTVT.

The V call is TRBV28, the J call TRBJ1-3, with a tentative D call TRBD1 (5 bases). From germline, CDR1 is MDHEN and CDR2 SYDVKM. The CDR3 runs 14 residues. Deletions cut 11 bases from V and 0 bases from J, with 14 bases between. CDR3 region: CAATRGTSGNTIYF. In nucleotides, the CDR3 is TGTGCCGCTACAAGGGGAACCTCTGGAAACACCATATATTTT.

The V and J genes are TRBV5-6 and TRBJ2-5; unclear D gene. V was shortened by 2 bases and J by 0 bases, with 8 bases between the two germline ends. The V gene's germline CDR1 is SGHDT and CDR2 YYEEEE. This CDR3 is built from 14 residues. CDR3 residues: CASSLMTNQETQYF. In DNA, the CDR3 is TGTGCCAGCAGCTTAATGACAAACCAAGAGACCCAGTACTTC.

This clone showed up just once. This sequence joins TRBV28 and TRBJ2-7; 11 bases match TRBD1. CDR1 is MDHEN, CDR2 SYDVKM, per germline. V lost 8 bases and J lost 5; bases outside the gene matches: 5. The CDR3 length is 13 residues. CDR3 nucleotides: TGTGCCAGCGAAGGACAGGGGGCGAACGAGCAGTACTTC. It yields the protein CASEGQGANEQYF.

The genes are TRBV9 and TRBJ2-2; D unresolved. The CDR3 contains 13 residues. CDR1 is SGDLS, CDR2 YYNGEE, per germline. V shed 0 bases and J shed 7 bases, with 7 bases lying between them. In DNA, the CDR3 is TGTGCCAGCAGCGTAGCTACGGGCGGGGAGCTGTTTTTT. It codes for CASSVATGGELFF.

The CDR3 here is CASSQPTSGREETQYF. CDR3 coding DNA: TGTGCCAGCAGCCAGCCGACTAGCGGGAGGGAAGAGACCCAGTACTTC. The chain couples TRBV16 to TRBJ2-5, with 14 bases identical to TRBD2. Germline V lookup: CDR1 KGHSY, CDR2 FQNENV. The CDR3 runs to 16 residues. V shed 3 bases, J shed 3 bases, and the junction held 3 bases outside the gene matches.

The V gene is TRBV19, the J gene TRBJ1-1; TRBD1 matches at 7 bases. The germline CDR1 and CDR2 sequences are LNHDA and SQIVND (reference sequence). The V and J ends lost 3 bases and 3 bases, in that order; junction bases with no gene match: 1. This CDR3 comprises 13 residues. CDR3 coding DNA: TGTGCCAGTAGTATCGACAGGGACACTGAAGCTTTCTTT. Protein product: CASSIDRDTEAFF.

The rearrangement joins TRBV7-9 to TRBJ2-3; 8 bases map to TRBD2. Germline assignment: CDR1 SEHNR and CDR2 FQNEAQ (reference sequence). The CDR3 is 16 residues long. V lost 0 bases to trimming and J lost 0 bases; unmatched junction nucleotides: 2. CDR3 bases: TGTGCCAGCAGCTTAGCCCTAGCGGGTAGCACAGATACGCAGTATTTT. It specifies CASSLALAGSTDTQYF. Supplemented by reference TRBV7-9 and TRBJ2-3, the full variable domain reads DTGVSQNPRHKITKRGQNVTFRCDPISEHNRLYWYRQTLGQGPEFLTYFQNEAQLEKSRLLSDRFSAERPKGSFSTLEIQRTEQGDSAMYLCASSLALAGSTDTQYFGPGTRLTVL.

This rearrangement joins TRBV30 to TRBJ2-7; D ambiguous. The CDR3 covers 11 residues. Germline assignment: CDR1 GTSNPN and CDR2 SVGIG (reference sequence). V was pared by 5 bases and J by 4 bases, with 9 bases between. The CDR3 DNA reads as TGTGCCTGGGACACCAATTACGAGCAGTACTTC. It translates to CAWDTNYEQYF.